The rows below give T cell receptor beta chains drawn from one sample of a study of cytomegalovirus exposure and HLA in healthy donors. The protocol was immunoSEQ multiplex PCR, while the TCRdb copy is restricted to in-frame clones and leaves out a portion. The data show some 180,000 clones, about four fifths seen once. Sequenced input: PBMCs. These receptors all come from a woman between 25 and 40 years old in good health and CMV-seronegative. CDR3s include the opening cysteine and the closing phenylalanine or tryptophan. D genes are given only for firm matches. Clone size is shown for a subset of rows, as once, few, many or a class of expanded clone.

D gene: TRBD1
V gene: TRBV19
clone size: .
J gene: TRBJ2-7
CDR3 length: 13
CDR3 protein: CASTDRGRLEQYF
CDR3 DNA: TGTGCCAGCACGGACAGGGGGCGTCTCGAGCAGTACTTC

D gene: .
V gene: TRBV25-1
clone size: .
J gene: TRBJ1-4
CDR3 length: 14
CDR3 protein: CASSLRSTNEKLFF
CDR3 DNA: TGTGCCAGCAGTCTGCGGTCAACTAATGAAAAACTGTTTTTT

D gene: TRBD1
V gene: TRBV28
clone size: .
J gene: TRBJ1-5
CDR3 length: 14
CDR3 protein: CASSPGQGYQPQHF
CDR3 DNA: TGTGCCAGCAGCCCGGGACAGGGGTATCAGCCCCAGCATTTT

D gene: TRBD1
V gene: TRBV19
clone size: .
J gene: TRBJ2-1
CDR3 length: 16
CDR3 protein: CASKRSDRGLSNEQFF
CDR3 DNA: TGTGCCAGTAAACGGTCGGACAGGGGGCTTTCCAACGAGCAGTTCTTC

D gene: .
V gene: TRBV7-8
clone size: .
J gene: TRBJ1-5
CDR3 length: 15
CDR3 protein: CASSLVRVGPQPQHF
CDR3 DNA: TGTGCCAGCAGCTTAGTGAGGGTGGGTCCTCAGCCCCAGCATTTT

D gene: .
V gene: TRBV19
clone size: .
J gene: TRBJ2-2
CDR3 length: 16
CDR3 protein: CASKKYGMGSTGELFF
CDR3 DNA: TGTGCCAGTAAAAAGTACGGGATGGGTTCCACCGGGGAGCTGTTTTTT

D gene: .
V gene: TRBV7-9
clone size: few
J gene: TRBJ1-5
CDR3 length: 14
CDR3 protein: CASSSDSSNQPQHF
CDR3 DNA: TGTGCCAGCAGCTCCGACAGTAGCAATCAGCCCCAGCATTTT

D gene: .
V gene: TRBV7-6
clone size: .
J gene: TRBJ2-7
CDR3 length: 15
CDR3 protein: CASSLAEGGTYEQYF
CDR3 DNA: TGTGCCAGCAGCTTAGCCGAGGGCGGTACCTACGAGCAGTACTTC

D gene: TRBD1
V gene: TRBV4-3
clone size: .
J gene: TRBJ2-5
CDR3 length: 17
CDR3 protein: CASRDNGDRELQETQYF
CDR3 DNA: TGCGCCAGCAGGGACAACGGGGACAGGGAGCTCCAAGAGACCCAGTACTTC

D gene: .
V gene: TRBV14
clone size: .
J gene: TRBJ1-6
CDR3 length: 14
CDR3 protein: CASSHTPGNSPLHF
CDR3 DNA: TGTGCCAGCAGCCACACTCCAGGAAATTCACCCCTCCACTTT

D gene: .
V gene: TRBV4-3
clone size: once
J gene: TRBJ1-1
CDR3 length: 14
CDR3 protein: CASSKQGTYTEAFF
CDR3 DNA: TGCGCCAGCAGTAAACAGGGAACTTACACTGAAGCTTTCTTT

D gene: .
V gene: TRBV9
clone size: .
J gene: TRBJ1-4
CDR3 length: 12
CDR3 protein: CASSSGSAKLFF
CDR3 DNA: TGTGCCAGCAGTTCAGGGTCCGCAAAACTGTTTTTT

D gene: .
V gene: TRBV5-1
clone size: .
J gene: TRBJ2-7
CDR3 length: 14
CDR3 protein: CASSLGGEPYEQYF
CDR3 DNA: TGCGCCAGCAGCTTGGGCGGGGAACCCTACGAGCAGTACTTC

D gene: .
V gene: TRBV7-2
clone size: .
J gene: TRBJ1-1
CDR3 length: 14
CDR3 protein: CASSTRPRGGEAFF
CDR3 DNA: TGTGCCAGCAGCACCCGACCCCGAGGAGGGGAAGCTTTCTTT

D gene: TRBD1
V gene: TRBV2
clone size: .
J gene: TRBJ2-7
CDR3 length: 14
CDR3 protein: CASSPGTGENEQYF
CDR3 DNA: TGTGCCAGCAGTCCCGGGACAGGGGAGAACGAGCAGTACTTC

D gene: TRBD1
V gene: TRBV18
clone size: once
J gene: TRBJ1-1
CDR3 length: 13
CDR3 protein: CASSLSTGAEAFF
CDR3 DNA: TGTGCCAGCTCACTCTCCACAGGGGCTGAAGCTTTCTTT

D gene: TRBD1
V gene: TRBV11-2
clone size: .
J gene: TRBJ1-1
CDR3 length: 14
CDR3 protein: CASSWDRQYTEAFF
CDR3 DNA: TGTGCCAGCAGCTGGGACAGGCAATACACTGAAGCTTTCTTT

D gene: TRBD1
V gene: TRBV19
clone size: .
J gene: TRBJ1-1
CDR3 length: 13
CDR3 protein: CASSTNRGTEAFF
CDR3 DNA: TGTGCCAGTAGTACCAACAGGGGTACTGAAGCTTTCTTT

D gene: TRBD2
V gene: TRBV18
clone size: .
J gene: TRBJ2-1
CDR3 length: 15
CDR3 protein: CASSSLAGEGNEQFF
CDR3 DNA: TGTGCCAGCTCATCACTAGCGGGGGAAGGCAATGAGCAGTTCTTC

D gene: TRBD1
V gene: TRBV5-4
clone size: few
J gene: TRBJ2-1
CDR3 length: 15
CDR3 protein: CASSTRDRSVNEQFF
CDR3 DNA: TGTGCCAGCAGCACCCGGGACAGGTCTGTCAATGAGCAGTTCTTC

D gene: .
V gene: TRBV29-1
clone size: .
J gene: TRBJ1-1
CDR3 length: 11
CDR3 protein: CSVSSRTEAFF
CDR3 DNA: TGCAGCGTCTCTAGCCGCACTGAAGCTTTCTTT

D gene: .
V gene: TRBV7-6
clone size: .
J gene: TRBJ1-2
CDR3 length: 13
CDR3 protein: CASSPDSNYGYTF
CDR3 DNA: TGTGCCAGCAGCCCGGACAGTAACTATGGCTACACCTTC

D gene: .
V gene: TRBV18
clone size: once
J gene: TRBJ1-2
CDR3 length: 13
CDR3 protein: CASSPYRNEGYTF
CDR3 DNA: TGTGCCAGCTCACCATACCGTAATGAGGGCTACACCTTC

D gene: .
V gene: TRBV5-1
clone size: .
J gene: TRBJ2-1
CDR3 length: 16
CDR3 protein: CASSRIVGPSNNEQFF
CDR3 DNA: TGCGCCAGCAGTCGAATAGTGGGCCCCTCTAACAATGAGCAGTTCTTC

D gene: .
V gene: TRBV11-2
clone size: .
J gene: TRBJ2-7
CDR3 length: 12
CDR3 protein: CASSLDRYEQYF
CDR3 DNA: TGTGCCAGCAGCTTAGATCGGTACGAGCAGTACTTC

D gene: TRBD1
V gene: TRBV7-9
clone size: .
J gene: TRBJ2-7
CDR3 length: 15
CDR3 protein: CASSLWTGLFHEQYF
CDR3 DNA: TGTGCCAGCAGCTTATGGACAGGGCTCTTCCACGAGCAGTACTTC

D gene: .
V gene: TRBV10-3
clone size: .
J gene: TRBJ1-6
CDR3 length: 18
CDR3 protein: CAISERGGPSSYNSPLHF
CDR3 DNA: TGTGCCATCAGTGAGCGGGGAGGACCAAGCTCCTATAATTCACCCCTCCACTTT

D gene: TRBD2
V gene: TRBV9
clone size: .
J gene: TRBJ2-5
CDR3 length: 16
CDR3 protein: CASSVAGTSFRETQYF
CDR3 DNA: TGTGCCAGCAGCGTCGCCGGGACTAGCTTCAGGGAGACCCAGTACTTC

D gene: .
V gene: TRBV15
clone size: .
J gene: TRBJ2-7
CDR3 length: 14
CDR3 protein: CATSRDRGSYEQYF
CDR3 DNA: TGTGCCACCAGCAGAGATCGAGGCAGCTACGAGCAGTACTTC

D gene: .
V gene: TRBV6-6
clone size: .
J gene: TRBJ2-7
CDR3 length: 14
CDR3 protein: CASSYSQGTYEQYF
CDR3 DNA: TGTGCCAGCAGTTACTCCCAGGGAACCTACGAGCAGTACTTC

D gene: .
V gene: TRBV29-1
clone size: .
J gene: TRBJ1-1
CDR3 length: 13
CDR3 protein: CSVHQGFGSEAFF
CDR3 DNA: TGCAGCGTTCACCAGGGTTTTGGATCTGAAGCTTTCTTT

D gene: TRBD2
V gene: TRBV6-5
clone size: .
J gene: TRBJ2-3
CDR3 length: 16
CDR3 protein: CASSYSSGGQTDTQYF
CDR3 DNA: TGTGCCAGCAGTTACTCTAGCGGGGGCCAAACAGATACGCAGTATTTT

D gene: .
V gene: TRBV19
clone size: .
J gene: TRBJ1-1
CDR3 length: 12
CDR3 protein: CASSIKGAGAFF
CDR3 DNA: TGTGCCAGTAGTATAAAGGGCGCGGGAGCTTTCTTT

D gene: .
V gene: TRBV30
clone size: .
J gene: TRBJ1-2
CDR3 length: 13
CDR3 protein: CAWSLAQRYGYTF
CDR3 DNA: TGTGCCTGGAGTCTAGCACAACGATATGGCTACACCTTC

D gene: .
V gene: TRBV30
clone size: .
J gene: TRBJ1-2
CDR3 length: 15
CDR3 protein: CAWSRIVGAGDGYTF
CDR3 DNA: TGTGCCTGGAGTAGAATAGTTGGCGCCGGGGATGGCTACACCTTC